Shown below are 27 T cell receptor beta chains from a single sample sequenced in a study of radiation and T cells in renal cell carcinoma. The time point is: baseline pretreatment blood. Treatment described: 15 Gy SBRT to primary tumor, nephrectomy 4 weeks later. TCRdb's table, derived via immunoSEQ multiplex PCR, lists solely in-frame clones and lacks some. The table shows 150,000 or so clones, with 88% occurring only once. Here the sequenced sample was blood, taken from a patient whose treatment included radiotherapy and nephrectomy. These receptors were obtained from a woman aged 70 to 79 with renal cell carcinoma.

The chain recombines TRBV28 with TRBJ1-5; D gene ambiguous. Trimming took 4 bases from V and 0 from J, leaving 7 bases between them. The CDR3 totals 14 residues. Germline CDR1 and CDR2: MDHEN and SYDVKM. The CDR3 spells CASSSDFSNQPQHF. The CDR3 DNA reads TGTGCCAGCAGTTCCGATTTTAGCAATCAGCCCCAGCATTTT.

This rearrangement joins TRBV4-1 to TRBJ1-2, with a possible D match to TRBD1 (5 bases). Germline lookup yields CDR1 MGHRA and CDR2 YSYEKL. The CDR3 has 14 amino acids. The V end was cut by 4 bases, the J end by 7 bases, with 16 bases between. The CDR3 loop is CASSPGGDGGGYTF. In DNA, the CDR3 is TGCGCCAGCAGCCCGGGAGGGGACGGGGGTGGCTACACCTTC.

The DNA for the CDR3 is TGCGCCAGCAGCCCGGGGACAGTACAAGAGACCCAGTACTTC. It encodes CASSPGTVQETQYF. The rearrangement uses TRBV5-1 and TRBJ2-5; 7 positions agree with TRBD1. CDR1 SGHRS and CDR2 YFSETQ come from the germline V gene. This CDR3 is built from 14 residues. V dropped 4 bases and J dropped 2; count of bases not matched to a gene: 5.

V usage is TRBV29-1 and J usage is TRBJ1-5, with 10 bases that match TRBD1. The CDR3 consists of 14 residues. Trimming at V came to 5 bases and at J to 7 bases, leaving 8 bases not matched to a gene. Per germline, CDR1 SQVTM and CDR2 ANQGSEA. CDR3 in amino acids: CSVSRDRGGQPQHF. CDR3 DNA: TGCAGCGTTTCCCGGGACAGGGGCGGCCAGCCCCAGCATTTT.

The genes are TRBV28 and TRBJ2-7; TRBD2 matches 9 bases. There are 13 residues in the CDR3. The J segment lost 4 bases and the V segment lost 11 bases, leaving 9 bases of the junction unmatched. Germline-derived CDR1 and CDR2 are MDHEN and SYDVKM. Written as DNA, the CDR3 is TGTGCCGGATCGACTAGCGGCTTGTACGAGCAGTACTTC. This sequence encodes CAGSTSGLYEQYF.

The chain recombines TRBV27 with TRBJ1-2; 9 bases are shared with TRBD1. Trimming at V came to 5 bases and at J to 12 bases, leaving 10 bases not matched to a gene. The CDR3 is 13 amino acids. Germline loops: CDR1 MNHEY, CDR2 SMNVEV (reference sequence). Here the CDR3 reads CASSTPGQGANTF. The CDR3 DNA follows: TGTGCCAGCAGTACCCCGGGACAGGGTGCTAACACCTTC.

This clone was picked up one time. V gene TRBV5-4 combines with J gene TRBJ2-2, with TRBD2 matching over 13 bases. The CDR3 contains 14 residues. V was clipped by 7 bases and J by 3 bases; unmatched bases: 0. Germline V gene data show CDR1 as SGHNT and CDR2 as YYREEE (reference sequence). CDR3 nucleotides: TGTGCCAGCGGACTAGCGGGAGACACCGGGGAGCTGTTTTTT. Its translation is CASGLAGDTGELFF.

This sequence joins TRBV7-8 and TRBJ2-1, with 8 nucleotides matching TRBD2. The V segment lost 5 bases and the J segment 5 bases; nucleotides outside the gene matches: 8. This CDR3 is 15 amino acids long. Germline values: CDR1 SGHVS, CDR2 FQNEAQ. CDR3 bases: TGTGCCAGCAGCCGAACTAGCGGACGGAACAATGAGCAGTTCTTC. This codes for CASSRTSGRNNEQFF.

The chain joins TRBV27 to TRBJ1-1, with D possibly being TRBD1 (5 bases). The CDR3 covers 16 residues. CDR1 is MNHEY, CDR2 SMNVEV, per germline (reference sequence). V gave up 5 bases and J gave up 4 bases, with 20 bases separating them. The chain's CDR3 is CASSTEKGLVGTEAFF. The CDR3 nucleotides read TGTGCCAGCAGTACCGAGAAGGGGCTAGTGGGCACTGAAGCTTTCTTT.

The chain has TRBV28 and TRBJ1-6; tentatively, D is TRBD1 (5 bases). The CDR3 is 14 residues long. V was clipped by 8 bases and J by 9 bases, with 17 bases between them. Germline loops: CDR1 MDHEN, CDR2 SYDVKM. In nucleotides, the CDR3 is TGTGCCAGCGGGCTAGGGGAAGTCGGTTCACCCCTCCACTTT. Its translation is CASGLGEVGSPLHF.

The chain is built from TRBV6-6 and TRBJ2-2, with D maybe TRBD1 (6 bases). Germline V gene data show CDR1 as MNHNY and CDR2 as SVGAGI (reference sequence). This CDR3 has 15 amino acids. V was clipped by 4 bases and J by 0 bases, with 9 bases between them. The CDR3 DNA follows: TGTGCCAGCAGTTGGGGGACAACGAACACCGGGGAGCTGTTTTTT. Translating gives CASSWGTTNTGELFF.

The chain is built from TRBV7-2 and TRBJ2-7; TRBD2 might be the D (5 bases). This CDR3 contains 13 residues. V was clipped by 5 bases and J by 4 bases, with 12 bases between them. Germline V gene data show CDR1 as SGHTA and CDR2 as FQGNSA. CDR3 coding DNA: TGTGCCAGCAGCGCCCTAGCCGGGTACGAGCAGTACTTC. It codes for CASSALAGYEQYF. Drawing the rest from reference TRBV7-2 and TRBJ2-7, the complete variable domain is GAGVSQSPSNKVTEKGKDVELRCDPISGHTALYWYRQSLGQGLEFLIYFQGNSAPDKSGLPSDRFSAERTGGSVSTLTIQRTQQEDSAVYLCASSALAGYEQYFGPGTRLTVT.

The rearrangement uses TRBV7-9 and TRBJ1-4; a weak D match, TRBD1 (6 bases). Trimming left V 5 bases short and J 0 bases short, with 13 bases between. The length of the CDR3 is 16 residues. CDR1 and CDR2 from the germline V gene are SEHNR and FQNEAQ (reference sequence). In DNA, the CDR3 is TGTGCCAGCAGCATCAGACAGGCCGCAACTAATGAAAAACTGTTTTTT. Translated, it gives CASSIRQAATNEKLFF.

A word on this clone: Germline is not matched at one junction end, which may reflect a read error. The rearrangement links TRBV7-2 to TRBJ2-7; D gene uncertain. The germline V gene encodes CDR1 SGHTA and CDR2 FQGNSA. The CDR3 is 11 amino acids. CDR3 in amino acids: CASSPGYGQYF. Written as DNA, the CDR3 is TGTGCCAGCAGCCCCGGATACGGGCAGTACTTC.

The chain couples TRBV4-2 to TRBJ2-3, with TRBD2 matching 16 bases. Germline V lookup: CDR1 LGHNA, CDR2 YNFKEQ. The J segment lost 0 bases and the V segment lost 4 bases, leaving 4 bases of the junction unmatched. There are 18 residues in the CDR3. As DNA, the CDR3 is TGTGCCAGCAGCCCGGGACTAGCGGGGGGGCCGAGCACAGATACGCAGTATTTT. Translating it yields CASSPGLAGGPSTDTQYF.

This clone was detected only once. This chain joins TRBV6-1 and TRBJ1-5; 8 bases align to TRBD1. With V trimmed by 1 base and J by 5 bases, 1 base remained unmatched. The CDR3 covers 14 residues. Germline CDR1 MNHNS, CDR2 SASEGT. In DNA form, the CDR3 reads TGTGCCAGCAGTGAAGAGACAGGGGATCAGCCCCAGCATTTT. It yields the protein CASSEETGDQPQHF.

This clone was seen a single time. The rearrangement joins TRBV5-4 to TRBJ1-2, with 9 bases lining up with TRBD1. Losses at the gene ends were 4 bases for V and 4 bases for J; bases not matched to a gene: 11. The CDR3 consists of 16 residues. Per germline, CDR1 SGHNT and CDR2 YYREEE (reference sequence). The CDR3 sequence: CASSPGTGKVFYGYTF. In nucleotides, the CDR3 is TGTGCCAGCAGCCCTGGGACAGGGAAGGTATTCTATGGCTACACCTTC.

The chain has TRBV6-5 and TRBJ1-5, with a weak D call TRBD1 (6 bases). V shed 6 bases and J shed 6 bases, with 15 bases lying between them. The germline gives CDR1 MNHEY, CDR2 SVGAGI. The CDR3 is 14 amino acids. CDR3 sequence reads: CASSPEGGSQPQHF. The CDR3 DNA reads TGTGCCAGCAGCCCCGAGGGGGGCTCTCAGCCCCAGCATTTT.

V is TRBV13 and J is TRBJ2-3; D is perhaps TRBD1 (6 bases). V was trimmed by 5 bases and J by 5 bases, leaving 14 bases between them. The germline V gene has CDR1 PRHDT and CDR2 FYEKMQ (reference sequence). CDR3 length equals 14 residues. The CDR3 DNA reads TGTGCCAGCAGCCAAACAGGGTTTGGAGATACGCAGTATTTT. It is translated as CASSQTGFGDTQYF.

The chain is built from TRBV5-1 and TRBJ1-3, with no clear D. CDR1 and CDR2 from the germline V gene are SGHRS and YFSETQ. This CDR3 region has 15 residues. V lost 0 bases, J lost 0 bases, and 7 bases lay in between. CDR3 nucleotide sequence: TGCGCCAGCAGCTTGGACAGTGCCTCTGGAAACACCATATATTTT. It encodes CASSLDSASGNTIYF.

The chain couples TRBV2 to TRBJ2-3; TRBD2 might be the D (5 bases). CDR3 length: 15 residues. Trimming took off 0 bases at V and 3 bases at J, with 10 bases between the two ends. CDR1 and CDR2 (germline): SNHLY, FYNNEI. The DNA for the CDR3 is TGTGCCAGCAGTGAAGCGCTTCCGGGGACAGATACGCAGTATTTT. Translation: CASSEALPGTDTQYF. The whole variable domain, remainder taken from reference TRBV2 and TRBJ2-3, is EPEVTQTPSHQVTQMGQEVILRCVPISNHLYFYWYRQILGQKVEFLVSFYNNEISEKSEIFDDQFSVERPDGSNFTLKIRSTKLEDSAMYFCASSEALPGTDTQYFGPGTRLTVL.

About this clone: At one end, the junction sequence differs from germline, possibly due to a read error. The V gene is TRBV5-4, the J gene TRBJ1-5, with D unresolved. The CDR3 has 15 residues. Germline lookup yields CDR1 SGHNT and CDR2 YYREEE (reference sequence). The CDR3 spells CASSPKGDSNQPQHF. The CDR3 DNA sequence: TGCGCCAGCAGCCCAAAGGGAGATAGCAATCAGCCCCAGCATTTT.

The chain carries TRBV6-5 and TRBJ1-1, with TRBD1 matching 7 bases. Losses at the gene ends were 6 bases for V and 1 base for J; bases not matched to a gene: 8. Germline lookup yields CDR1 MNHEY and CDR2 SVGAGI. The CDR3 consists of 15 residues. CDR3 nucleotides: TGTGCCAGCAGGTTCCTCCGGGACAGGAACACTGAAGCTTTCTTT. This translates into CASRFLRDRNTEAFF.

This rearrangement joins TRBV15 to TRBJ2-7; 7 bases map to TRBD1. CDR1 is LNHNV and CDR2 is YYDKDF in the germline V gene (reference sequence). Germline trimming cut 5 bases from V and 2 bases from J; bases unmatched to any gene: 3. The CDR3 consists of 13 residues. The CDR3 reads CATSQGTAYEQYF. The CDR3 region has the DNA TGTGCCACCAGCCAGGGGACAGCCTACGAGCAGTACTTC.

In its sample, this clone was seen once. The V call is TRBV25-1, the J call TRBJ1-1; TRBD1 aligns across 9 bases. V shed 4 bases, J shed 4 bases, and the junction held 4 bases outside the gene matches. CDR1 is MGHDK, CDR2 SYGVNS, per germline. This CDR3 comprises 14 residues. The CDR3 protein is CASSVGQGPTEAFF. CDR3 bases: TGTGCCAGCAGTGTCGGACAGGGGCCCACTGAAGCTTTCTTT.

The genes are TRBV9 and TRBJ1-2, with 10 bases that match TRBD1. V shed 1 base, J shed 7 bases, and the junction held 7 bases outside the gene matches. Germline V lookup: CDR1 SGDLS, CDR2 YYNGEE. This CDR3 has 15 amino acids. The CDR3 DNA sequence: TGTGCCAGCAGCGTATCCGGGACAGGGGTCTTTGGCTACACCTTC. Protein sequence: CASSVSGTGVFGYTF.

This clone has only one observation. CDR3 residues: CASSLRAGGLSTDTQYF. DNA of the CDR3: TGTGCCAGCAGCTTACGGGCAGGAGGACTTTCCACAGATACGCAGTATTTT. The chain uses TRBV7-9 and TRBJ2-3, with TRBD2 as a possible D gene (5 bases). V lost 2 bases, J lost 2 bases, and 17 bases lay in between. The germline CDR1 and CDR2 sequences are SEHNR and FQNEAQ (reference sequence). This CDR3 is 17 amino acids long.